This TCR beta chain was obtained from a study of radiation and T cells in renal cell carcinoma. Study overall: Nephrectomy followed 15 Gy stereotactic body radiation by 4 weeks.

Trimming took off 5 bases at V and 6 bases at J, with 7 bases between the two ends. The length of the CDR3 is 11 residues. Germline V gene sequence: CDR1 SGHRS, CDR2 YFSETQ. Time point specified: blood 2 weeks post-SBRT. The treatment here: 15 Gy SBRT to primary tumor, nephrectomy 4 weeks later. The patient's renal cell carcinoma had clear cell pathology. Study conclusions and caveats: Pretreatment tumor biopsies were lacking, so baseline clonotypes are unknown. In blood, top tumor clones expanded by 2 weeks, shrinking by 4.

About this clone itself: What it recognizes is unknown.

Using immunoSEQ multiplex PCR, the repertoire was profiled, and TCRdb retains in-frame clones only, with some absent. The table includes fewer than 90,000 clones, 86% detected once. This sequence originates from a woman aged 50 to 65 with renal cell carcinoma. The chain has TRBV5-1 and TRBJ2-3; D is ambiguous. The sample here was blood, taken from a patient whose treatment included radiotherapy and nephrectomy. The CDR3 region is CASRDGDTQYF. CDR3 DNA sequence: TGCGCCAGCAGAGACGGGGATACGCAGTATTTT.